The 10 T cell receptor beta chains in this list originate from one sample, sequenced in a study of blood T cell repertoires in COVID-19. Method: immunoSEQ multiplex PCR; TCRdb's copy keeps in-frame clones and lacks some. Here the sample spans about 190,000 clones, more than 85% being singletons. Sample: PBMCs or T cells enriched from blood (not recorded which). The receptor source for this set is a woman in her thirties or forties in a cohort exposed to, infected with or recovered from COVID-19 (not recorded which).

Here the CDR3 reads CASSPEVQDGNTIYF. In DNA form, the CDR3 reads TGTGCCAGCTCACCTGAAGTACAAGATGGAAACACCATATATTTT. This rearrangement joins TRBV18 to TRBJ1-3; D uncertain. The V and J ends lost 3 bases and 3 bases respectively, with 12 bases between them. Germline CDR1 KGHSH, CDR2 LQKENI. The CDR3 totals 15 residues. Full variable domain (outside the CDR3, taken from reference TRBV18 and TRBJ1-3): NAGVMQNPRHLVRRRGQEARLRCSPMKGHSHVYWYRQLPEEGLKFMVYLQKENIIDESGMPKERFSAEFPKEGPSILRIQQVVRGDSAAYFCASSPEVQDGNTIYFGEGSWLTVV.

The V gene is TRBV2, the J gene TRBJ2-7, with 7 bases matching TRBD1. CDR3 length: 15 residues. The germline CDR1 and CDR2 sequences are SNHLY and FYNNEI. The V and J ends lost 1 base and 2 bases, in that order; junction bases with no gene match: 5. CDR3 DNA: TGTGCCAGCAGTGAAGGTGGGACAGCCGCCTACGAGCAGTACTTC. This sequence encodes CASSEGGTAAYEQYF.

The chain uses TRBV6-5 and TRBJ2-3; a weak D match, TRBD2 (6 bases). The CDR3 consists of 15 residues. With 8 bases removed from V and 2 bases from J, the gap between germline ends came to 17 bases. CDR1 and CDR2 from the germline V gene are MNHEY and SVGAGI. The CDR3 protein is CASQNGAGFTDTQYF. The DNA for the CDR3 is TGTGCCAGCCAAAACGGGGCGGGGTTCACAGATACGCAGTATTTT.

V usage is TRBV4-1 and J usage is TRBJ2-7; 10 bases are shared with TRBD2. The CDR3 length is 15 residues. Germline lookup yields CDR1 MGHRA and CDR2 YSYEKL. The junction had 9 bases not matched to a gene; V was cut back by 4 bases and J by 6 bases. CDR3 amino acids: CASSLGTSGISEQYF. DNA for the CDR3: TGCGCCAGCAGCCTAGGCACTAGCGGGATTTCCGAGCAGTACTTC.

This CDR3 reads CASSSTRTVTYGYTF. The CDR3 nucleotides read TGTGCCAGCAGCTCTACCCGGACTGTGACCTATGGCTACACCTTC. The rearrangement joins TRBV5-6 to TRBJ1-2, with unresolved D. The germline V and J ends were trimmed by 3 bases and 4 bases, with 16 bases remaining between them. This CDR3 is built from 15 residues. Germline V CDR1 and CDR2: SGHDT, YYEEEE.

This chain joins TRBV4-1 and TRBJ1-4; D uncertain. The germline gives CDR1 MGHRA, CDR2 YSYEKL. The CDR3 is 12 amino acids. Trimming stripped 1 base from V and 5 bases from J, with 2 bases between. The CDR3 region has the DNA TGCGCCAGCAGCCAAGTAAATGAAAAACTGTTTTTT. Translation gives CASSQVNEKLFF.

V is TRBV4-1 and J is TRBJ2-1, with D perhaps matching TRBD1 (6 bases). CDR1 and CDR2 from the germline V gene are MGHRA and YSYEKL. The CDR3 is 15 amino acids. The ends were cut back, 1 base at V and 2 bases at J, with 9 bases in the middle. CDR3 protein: CASSQGTEAYNEQFF. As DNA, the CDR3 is TGCGCCAGCAGCCAAGGGACAGAAGCCTACAATGAGCAGTTCTTC.

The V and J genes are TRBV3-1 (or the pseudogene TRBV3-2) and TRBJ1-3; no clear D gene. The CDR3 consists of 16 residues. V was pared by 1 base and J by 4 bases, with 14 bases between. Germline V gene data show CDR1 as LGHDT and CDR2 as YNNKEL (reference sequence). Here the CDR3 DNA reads TGTGCCAGCAGCCAAGGCGGGCTCTCCCCCGGAAACACCATATATTTT. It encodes CASSQGGLSPGNTIYF.

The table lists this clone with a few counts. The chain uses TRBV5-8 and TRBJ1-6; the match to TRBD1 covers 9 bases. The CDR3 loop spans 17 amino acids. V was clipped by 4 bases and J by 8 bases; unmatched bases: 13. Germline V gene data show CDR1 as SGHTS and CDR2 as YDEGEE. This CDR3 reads CASSRRQGVNKDSPLHF. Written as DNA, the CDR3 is TGTGCCAGCAGCCGAAGACAGGGGGTGAATAAGGATTCACCCCTCCACTTT.

The CDR3, as DNA: TGTGCCATCAGTTTCGACAGGGGCACTGAAGCTTTCTTT. Residues: CAISFDRGTEAFF. The chain couples TRBV10-3 to TRBJ1-1; 8 bases match TRBD1. V lost 5 bases, J lost 4 bases, and 3 bases stayed unmatched. The CDR3 is 13 residues long. Germline V gene sequence: CDR1 ENHRY, CDR2 SYGVKD.